This T cell receptor beta chain was sequenced in a study of identical twins. Via MiXCR, TCRdb re-called the 5' RACE reads, giving one row per CDR3 protein. The sample shows some 1,600,000 distinct CDR3 sequences, roughly a third of them seen only once. This clonotype was recorded a few times. CDR1 WSHSY and CDR2 SAAADI come from the germline V gene. This CDR3 has 17 residues. After removal of 7 bases from V and 0 bases from J, the junction contained 11 bases not matched to a gene. The genes are TRBV10-2 and TRBJ2-3, with 9 bases that match TRBD2. This receptor was identified in a newborn girl in good health. The sequencing sample was made of cord blood. The CDR3 bases are TGCGCCAGCATCCTCCAACGGGCGGGGGGGAGCACAGATACGCAGTATTTT. Its protein product is CASILQRAGGSTDTQYF.